This T cell receptor beta chain came from a study of blood T cell repertoires in COVID-19. Study overall: Acute and convalescent COVID-19 specimens originated in the United States, Italy and Spain.

This clone occurred once. Symptom resolution, clearance, or two negative PCRs marked the recovered donors of Cohort 3. Measured with immunoSEQ multiplex PCR; TCRdb has only the in-frame clones, and not every one. The data show 450,000 to 500,000 clones, with 87% seen just once and roughly 0.7% held by the top ten. Germline CDR1 reads SGHRS; CDR2 reads YFSETQ. V shed 0 bases and J shed 4 bases, with 5 bases lying between them. The CDR3 consists of 13 residues. This TCR was sampled from a woman under 30 who had recovered from COVID-19. The sequencing input was PBMCs or T cells enriched from blood (not recorded which). J is TRBJ1-5 and V is TRBV5-1; TRBD1 is a possible D gene (5 bases). DNA for the CDR3: TGCGCCAGCAGCTTGGGACAGAATCAGCCCCAGCATTTT. This sequence encodes CASSLGQNQPQHF.